This T cell receptor (beta chain) comes out of a study of T cells in Graves' hyperthyroidism and ophthalmopathy. General study points: The model made its ophthalmopathy prediction, and onset followed a median approximately 6.5 months later. Blood samples included most of the expanded thyroid clonotypes exceeding 0.001.

Criteria for exclusion of patients were uncontrolled infection, other autoimmune disease, pregnancy or lactation. Every diagnosis used clinical symptoms, serum thyroxine and TRAb, thyroid ultrasound and orbital computed tomography. The CDR3 contains 13 residues. Germline V gene sequence: CDR1 SEHNR, CDR2 FQNEAQ (reference sequence). The V end lost 11 bases, the J end lost 0 bases, and 8 bases lay between the germline ends. This clonotype was observed a handful of times. Its antigen is currently unknown. TCR beta CDR3 regions were amplified from RNA transcripts. HTBI primers were employed in a first-round RT-PCR of the TCR CDR3. One entry per CDR3 protein, called by TCRdb with MiXCR from the multiplex PCR reads. Of roughly 510,000 distinct CDR3 sequences listed, 35% to 50% are singletons.

The clonotype was recovered from an adult woman with Graves' disease, either hyperthyroidism or ophthalmopathy (not recorded which). This sequence joins TRBV7-9 and TRBJ2-6, with D perhaps matching TRBD2 (6 bases). The sequenced sample consisted of peripheral blood or thyroid tissue (not recorded which). In nucleotides, the CDR3 is TGTGCCGGTAGCGGCTCTGGGGCCAACGTCCTGACTTTC. Its translation: CAGSGSGANVLTF.